The rows below give T cell receptor beta chains drawn from one sample of a study of cytomegalovirus exposure and HLA in healthy donors. Sequencing was performed with immunoSEQ multiplex PCR; in TCRdb, only in-frame clones are kept and a portion is missing. The sample includes roughly 120,000 clones, around four fifths seen only once; the top ten take 11%. The sequenced sample consisted of PBMCs. Receptor source: a male donor in good health and CMV-seropositive. Both conserved end residues are part of each CDR3. D genes are given only for firm matches. Rows may omit the clone size; those that give it use once, few, many or a size class.

clone_size: NA
d_call: NA
j_call: TRBJ2-7
v_call: TRBV7-2
cdr3_nt: TGTGCCAGCAGCTTAGGGGTGGCAGGGGTGGGCGAGCAGTACTTC
cdr3_aa: CASSLGVAGVGEQYF

clone_size: NA
d_call: TRBD2
j_call: TRBJ2-7
v_call: TRBV7-2
cdr3_nt: TGTGCCAGCAGCTTAGACGCTTTCGGGACTAGCGTTTCCTACGAGCAGTACTTC
cdr3_aa: CASSLDAFGTSVSYEQYF

clone_size: NA
d_call: TRBD1
j_call: TRBJ2-7
v_call: TRBV7-6
cdr3_nt: TGTGCCAGCAGCTCAAAAACGACAGGGGTGAGCTACGAGCAGTACTTC
cdr3_aa: CASSSKTTGVSYEQYF

clone_size: NA
d_call: TRBD2
j_call: TRBJ2-3
v_call: TRBV5-4
cdr3_nt: TGTGCCAGCACCTACGGGGGGGGAAACACAGATACGCAGTATTTT
cdr3_aa: CASTYGGGNTDTQYF

clone_size: NA
d_call: NA
j_call: TRBJ2-1
v_call: TRBV7-2
cdr3_nt: TGTGCCAGCAGCTTAGCTCCAGACAGGCCTCGCTCCTACAATGAGCAGTTCTTC
cdr3_aa: CASSLAPDRPRSYNEQFF

clone_size: NA
d_call: TRBD1
j_call: TRBJ1-3
v_call: TRBV6-5
cdr3_nt: TGTGCCAGCAGTCGACAGGGGGATGGAAACACCATATATTTT
cdr3_aa: CASSRQGDGNTIYF

clone_size: NA
d_call: NA
j_call: TRBJ2-7
v_call: TRBV7-2
cdr3_nt: TGTGCCAGCAGATTGAATGTCGGCGGTAGCTCCTACGAGCAGTACTTC
cdr3_aa: CASRLNVGGSSYEQYF

clone_size: once
d_call: TRBD1
j_call: TRBJ2-5
v_call: TRBV29-1
cdr3_nt: TGCAGCGTATCCGGGACAGGGGGTTTCGAGACCCAGTACTTC
cdr3_aa: CSVSGTGGFETQYF

clone_size: NA
d_call: NA
j_call: TRBJ2-2
v_call: TRBV9
cdr3_nt: TGTGCCAGCAGCAATCCGAGCCCCCTACCCGGGGAGCTGTTTTTT
cdr3_aa: CASSNPSPLPGELFF

clone_size: few
d_call: NA
j_call: TRBJ2-7
v_call: TRBV5-1
cdr3_nt: TGCGCCAGCAGCGGACAGGGAGGGGGGTCTACCGTCTACGAGCAGTACTTC
cdr3_aa: CASSGQGGGSTVYEQYF

clone_size: NA
d_call: NA
j_call: TRBJ1-2
v_call: TRBV6-5
cdr3_nt: TGTGCCAGCAGTTCCCGAGAGAGCAACTATGGCTACACCTTC
cdr3_aa: CASSSRESNYGYTF

clone_size: NA
d_call: TRBD2
j_call: TRBJ2-3
v_call: TRBV19
cdr3_nt: TGTGCCAGTTCCACAACTAGCGTAAGCACAGATACGCAGTATTTT
cdr3_aa: CASSTTSVSTDTQYF

clone_size: NA
d_call: NA
j_call: TRBJ1-1
v_call: TRBV10-3
cdr3_nt: TGTGCCACCGGGGGGGGGTCCGGGGCTTTCTTT
cdr3_aa: CATGGGSGAFF

clone_size: NA
d_call: TRBD1
j_call: TRBJ1-3
v_call: TRBV7-2
cdr3_nt: TGTGCCAGCAGCAGACAGGGCACAAACACCATATATTTT
cdr3_aa: CASSRQGTNTIYF

clone_size: NA
d_call: NA
j_call: TRBJ2-1
v_call: TRBV6-1
cdr3_nt: TGTGCCAGCAGTGAAGGAAATAGCCTGGAGCAGTTCTTC
cdr3_aa: CASSEGNSLEQFF

clone_size: NA
d_call: NA
j_call: TRBJ2-7
v_call: TRBV27
cdr3_nt: TGTGCCAGCAGCCACCTACAGGACCACTACGAGCAGTACTTC
cdr3_aa: CASSHLQDHYEQYF

clone_size: NA
d_call: TRBD1
j_call: TRBJ2-3
v_call: TRBV5-1
cdr3_nt: TGCGCCAGCAGCTTTGGGACAGGGACCACAGATACGCAGTATTTT
cdr3_aa: CASSFGTGTTDTQYF

clone_size: NA
d_call: NA
j_call: TRBJ2-7
v_call: TRBV6-4
cdr3_nt: TGTGCCAGCATCGTCTACGAGCAGTACTTC
cdr3_aa: CASIVYEQYF

clone_size: NA
d_call: TRBD1
j_call: TRBJ2-2
v_call: TRBV5-8
cdr3_nt: TGTGCCAGCAGCTTCCAGGGACAGGGTAAAAACACCGGGGAGCTGTTTTTT
cdr3_aa: CASSFQGQGKNTGELFF

clone_size: NA
d_call: TRBD2
j_call: TRBJ2-3
v_call: TRBV19
cdr3_nt: TGTGCCAGTAGTATAGGGACTAGGCAGGATACGCAGTATTTT
cdr3_aa: CASSIGTRQDTQYF

clone_size: NA
d_call: TRBD1
j_call: TRBJ1-5
v_call: TRBV28
cdr3_nt: TGTGCCAGCAGTCCACGAGGGGGCCCAGGGCAGCCCCAGCATTTT
cdr3_aa: CASSPRGGPGQPQHF

clone_size: NA
d_call: NA
j_call: TRBJ1-4
v_call: TRBV15
cdr3_nt: TGTGCCACCAGCGGGCAGGGGAGCGAAAAACTGTTTTTT
cdr3_aa: CATSGQGSEKLFF

clone_size: NA
d_call: TRBD1
j_call: TRBJ2-7
v_call: TRBV18
cdr3_nt: TGTGCCAGCTCAAATATCGGACAGGGGTCCTACGAGCAGTACTTC
cdr3_aa: CASSNIGQGSYEQYF

clone_size: NA
d_call: NA
j_call: TRBJ2-7
v_call: TRBV2
cdr3_nt: TGTGCCAGCACCTCAGGATGGCCATACTACGAGCAGTACTTC
cdr3_aa: CASTSGWPYYEQYF

clone_size: NA
d_call: NA
j_call: TRBJ2-5
v_call: TRBV21-1
cdr3_nt: TGTGCCGGGGGACCCCAGCCCGTGGGGGGGACCCAGTACTTC
cdr3_aa: CAGGPQPVGGTQYF

clone_size: NA
d_call: NA
j_call: TRBJ2-3
v_call: TRBV6-1
cdr3_nt: TGTGCCGAGGGGGACTACTATACGCAGTATTTT
cdr3_aa: CAEGDYYTQYF

clone_size: NA
d_call: TRBD1
j_call: TRBJ2-3
v_call: TRBV7-9
cdr3_nt: TGTGCCAGCAGCTTAGAAATAGGGGGCTTCACAGATACGCAGTATTTT
cdr3_aa: CASSLEIGGFTDTQYF

clone_size: few
d_call: TRBD2
j_call: TRBJ2-1
v_call: TRBV9
cdr3_nt: TGTGCCAGCAGCGTAGAACTAGCGGGATACAATGAGCAGTTCTTC
cdr3_aa: CASSVELAGYNEQFF

clone_size: NA
d_call: TRBD2
j_call: TRBJ2-1
v_call: TRBV10-2
cdr3_nt: TGCGCCAGCAGTGACCCGGGACTAGCGGAAGGTAGTGGGCAGTTCTTC
cdr3_aa: CASSDPGLAEGSGQFF

clone_size: few
d_call: TRBD1
j_call: TRBJ2-7
v_call: TRBV29-1
cdr3_nt: TGCAGCGTCCAGACAGGGGAGCTGTACGAGCAGTACTTC
cdr3_aa: CSVQTGELYEQYF

clone_size: once
d_call: TRBD1
j_call: TRBJ1-1
v_call: TRBV5-1
cdr3_nt: TGCGCCAGCAGCTTGGCAGGACAGGAGGGAGCTTTCTTT
cdr3_aa: CASSLAGQEGAFF

clone_size: NA
d_call: NA
j_call: TRBJ2-7
v_call: TRBV21-1
cdr3_nt: TGTGCCAGCAGCAAAGGTCGGGGGAACGTGTGCGAGCAGTACTTC
cdr3_aa: CASSKGRGNVCEQYF

clone_size: once
d_call: NA
j_call: TRBJ2-1
v_call: TRBV4-3
cdr3_nt: TGCGCCAGCAGCCAGCTCCGACAGGCCTCCTACAATGAGCAGTTCTTC
cdr3_aa: CASSQLRQASYNEQFF

clone_size: NA
d_call: TRBD1
j_call: TRBJ2-7
v_call: TRBV4-1
cdr3_nt: TGCGCCAGCAGCCAAGATAGTTGGGTAGGACAGGGGGTCTCCTACGAGCAGTACTTC
cdr3_aa: CASSQDSWVGQGVSYEQYF

clone_size: NA
d_call: NA
j_call: TRBJ2-4
v_call: TRBV2
cdr3_nt: TGTGCCAGCAGTGAGAGGACAGAGATACCCAAAAACATTCAGTACTTC
cdr3_aa: CASSERTEIPKNIQYF

clone_size: NA
d_call: NA
j_call: TRBJ2-3
v_call: TRBV5-1
cdr3_nt: TGCGCCAGCAGCTTGTTAGAAGGCACAGATACGCAGTATTTT
cdr3_aa: CASSLLEGTDTQYF

clone_size: once
d_call: NA
j_call: TRBJ2-1
v_call: TRBV6-6
cdr3_nt: TGTGCCAGCAGTCGACTTAATGAGCAGTTCTTC
cdr3_aa: CASSRLNEQFF

clone_size: once
d_call: TRBD2
j_call: TRBJ2-3
v_call: TRBV9
cdr3_nt: TGTGCCAGCAGCGTAGGGGACTACCCGACTTTGGATACGCAGTATTTT
cdr3_aa: CASSVGDYPTLDTQYF

clone_size: NA
d_call: TRBD1
j_call: TRBJ1-1
v_call: TRBV29-1
cdr3_nt: TGCAGCGTTGAGGGGGGACAGGGAATCACTGAAGCTTTCTTT
cdr3_aa: CSVEGGQGITEAFF

clone_size: NA
d_call: NA
j_call: TRBJ1-1
v_call: TRBV5-1
cdr3_nt: TGCGCCAGCAGCTTGGAACGGGGGGGGACTGAAGCTTTCTTT
cdr3_aa: CASSLERGGTEAFF

clone_size: NA
d_call: NA
j_call: TRBJ2-7
v_call: TRBV7-2
cdr3_nt: TGTGCCAGCAGCCCTACGTACTACGAGCAGTACTTC
cdr3_aa: CASSPTYYEQYF

clone_size: NA
d_call: NA
j_call: TRBJ1-5
v_call: TRBV15
cdr3_nt: TGTGCCACCAGAAGTAGGGGTGGGGCTAGCAATCAGCCCCAGCATTTT
cdr3_aa: CATRSRGGASNQPQHF

clone_size: NA
d_call: NA
j_call: TRBJ2-7
v_call: TRBV7-2
cdr3_nt: TGTGCCAGCAGCCCCTCAAAACGCGTAATGAGGCCCTACGAGCAGTACTTC
cdr3_aa: CASSPSKRVMRPYEQYF

clone_size: few
d_call: NA
j_call: TRBJ2-2
v_call: TRBV5-5
cdr3_nt: TGTGCCAGCAGCTGGGAGCCAAACACCGGGGAGCTGTTTTTT
cdr3_aa: CASSWEPNTGELFF

clone_size: NA
d_call: TRBD1
j_call: TRBJ2-7
v_call: TRBV4-2
cdr3_nt: TGTGCCAGCAGACTCGGACAGGAGAGCTCCTACGAGCAGTACTTC
cdr3_aa: CASRLGQESSYEQYF

clone_size: NA
d_call: TRBD1
j_call: TRBJ1-2
v_call: TRBV6-5
cdr3_nt: TGTGCCAGCAGTTACGGGACAGTCGTCGGGGGCTACACCTTC
cdr3_aa: CASSYGTVVGGYTF

clone_size: NA
d_call: NA
j_call: TRBJ2-7
v_call: TRBV29-1
cdr3_nt: TGCAGCGTTGCACCCTTAGCGGCGTACGAGCAGTACTTC
cdr3_aa: CSVAPLAAYEQYF